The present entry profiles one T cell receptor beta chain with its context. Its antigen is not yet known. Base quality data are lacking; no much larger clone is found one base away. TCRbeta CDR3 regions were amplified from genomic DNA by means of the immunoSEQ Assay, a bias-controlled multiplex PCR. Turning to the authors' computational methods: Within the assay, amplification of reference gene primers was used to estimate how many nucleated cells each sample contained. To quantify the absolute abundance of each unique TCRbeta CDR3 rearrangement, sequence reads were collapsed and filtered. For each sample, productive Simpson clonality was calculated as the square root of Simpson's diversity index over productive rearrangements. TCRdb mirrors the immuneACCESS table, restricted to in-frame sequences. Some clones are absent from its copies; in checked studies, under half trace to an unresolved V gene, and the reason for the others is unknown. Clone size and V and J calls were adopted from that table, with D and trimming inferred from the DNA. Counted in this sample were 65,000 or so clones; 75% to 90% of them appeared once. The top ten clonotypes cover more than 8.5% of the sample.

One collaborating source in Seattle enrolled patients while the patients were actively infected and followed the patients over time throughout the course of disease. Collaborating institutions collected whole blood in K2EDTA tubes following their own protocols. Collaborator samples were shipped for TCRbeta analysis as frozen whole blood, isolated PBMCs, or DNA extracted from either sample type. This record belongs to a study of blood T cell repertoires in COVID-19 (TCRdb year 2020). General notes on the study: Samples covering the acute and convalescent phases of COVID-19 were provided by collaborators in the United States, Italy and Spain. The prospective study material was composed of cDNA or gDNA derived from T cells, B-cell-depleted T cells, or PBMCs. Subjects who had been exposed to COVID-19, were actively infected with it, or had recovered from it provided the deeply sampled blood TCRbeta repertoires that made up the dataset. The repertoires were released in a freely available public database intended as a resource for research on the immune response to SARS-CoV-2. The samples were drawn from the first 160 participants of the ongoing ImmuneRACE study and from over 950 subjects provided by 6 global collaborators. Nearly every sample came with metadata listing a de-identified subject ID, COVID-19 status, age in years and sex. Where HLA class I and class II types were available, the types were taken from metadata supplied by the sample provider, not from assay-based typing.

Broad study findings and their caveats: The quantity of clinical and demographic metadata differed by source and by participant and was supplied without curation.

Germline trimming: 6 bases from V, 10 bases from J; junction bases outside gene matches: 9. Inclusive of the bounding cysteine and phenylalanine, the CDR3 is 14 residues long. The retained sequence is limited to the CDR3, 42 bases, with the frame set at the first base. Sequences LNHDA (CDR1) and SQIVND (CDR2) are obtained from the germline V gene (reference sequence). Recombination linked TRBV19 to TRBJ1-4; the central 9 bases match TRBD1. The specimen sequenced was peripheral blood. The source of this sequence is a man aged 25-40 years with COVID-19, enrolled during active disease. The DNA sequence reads TGTGCCAGTAGGAGGGACAGGGAGATTGGAAAACTGTTTTTT. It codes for CASRRDREIGKLFF.